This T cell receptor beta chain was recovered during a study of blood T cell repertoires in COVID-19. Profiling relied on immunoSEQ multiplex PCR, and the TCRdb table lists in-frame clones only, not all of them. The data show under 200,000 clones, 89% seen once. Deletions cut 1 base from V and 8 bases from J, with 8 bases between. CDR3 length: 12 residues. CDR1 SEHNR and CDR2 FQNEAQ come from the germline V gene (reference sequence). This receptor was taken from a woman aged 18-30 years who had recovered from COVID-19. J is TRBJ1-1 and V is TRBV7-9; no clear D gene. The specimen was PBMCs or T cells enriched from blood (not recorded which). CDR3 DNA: TGTGCCAGCAGCTTAGTATCGGGGGAAGCTTTCTTT. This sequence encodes CASSLVSGEAFF. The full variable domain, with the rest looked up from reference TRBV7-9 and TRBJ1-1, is DTGVSQNPRHKITKRGQNVTFRCDPISEHNRLYWYRQTLGQGPEFLTYFQNEAQLEKSRLLSDRFSAERPKGSFSTLEIQRTEQGDSAMYLCASSLVSGEAFFGQGTRLTVV.